The sequence of this T cell receptor (beta chain) was determined in a study of blood T cell repertoires in COVID-19 (TCRdb year 2020). As for the study more broadly: The collaborator samples originated in the United States, Italy and Spain and spanned the acute and convalescent phases of COVID-19. The material from the prospective study consisted of cDNA or gDNA derived from T cells, B-cell-depleted T cells, or PBMCs. The dataset comprised deeply sampled blood TCRbeta repertoires from subjects exposed to, actively infected with, or recovered from COVID-19. The repertoires were made available in a free public database intended to serve as a resource for research on the immune response to SARS-CoV-2. The samples were drawn from the first 160 participants of the ongoing ImmuneRACE study and from more than 1,000 subjects provided by 6 global collaborators. The sample metadata nearly always contained a de-identified subject ID, COVID-19 status, age in years and sex. Where HLA class I and class II types were available, the types were taken from metadata supplied by the sample provider, not from assay-based typing.

In the case of this clone: Its antigen is not yet known. Base qualities are not provided; no much larger clone lies one nucleotide away.

What the study reported, not specific to this receptor: The amount of clinical and demographic metadata varied by source and participant and was provided uncurated.

Taken from cysteine to phenylalanine, the CDR3 has 15 residues. The CDR3 DNA has 45 bases and is translated from base 1. V sheds 1 base and J sheds 5 bases, leaving 12 bases between their ends. The germline V gene (reference sequence) supplies CDR1 SGHNT and CDR2 YYREEE. TCRbeta CDR3 regions were amplified from genomic DNA using the immunoSEQ Assay, a bias-controlled multiplex PCR. The study's processing was this. The number of nucleated cells in each sample was estimated by amplification of reference gene primers within the assay. To quantify the absolute abundance of each unique TCRbeta CDR3 rearrangement, sequence reads were collapsed and filtered. For each sample, productive Simpson clonality was calculated as the square root of Simpson's diversity index over productive rearrangements. TCRdb obtained this table from immuneACCESS and retained in-frame rearrangements with V and J assigned. These tables miss some clones; where compared with another copy, unresolved V genes account for less than half of the shortfall, and the remainder is unexplained. For V, J and clone size, that table is used; D and trimming come from the DNA. This sample lists more than 450,000 clones; about nine tenths were detected once. The ten largest clones add up to roughly 0.7% of the sample.

Participants in the prospective study were aged roughly 18 to 95 years, lived in about two dozen United States geographic areas, and enrolled through a virtual design. Cohort assignment in the prospective study relied on participant-reported clinical history from a screening survey and a study questionnaire. Recovered participants in ImmuneRACE Cohort 3 were defined as having two consecutive negative NP/OP PCR tests, clearance from a healthcare professional, or resolution of symptoms. Each participant in the prospective study had whole blood, serum and a nasopharyngeal or oropharyngeal swab collected by mobile phlebotomists. Additional blood draws and questionnaires over an approximately two-month period could optionally be provided by prospective study participants. Before DNA extraction, blood samples from the prospective study were shipped at room temperature or frozen.

The sequence joins TRBV5-4 to TRBJ1-4; TRBD1 is perhaps the D gene, given 6 matching bases. The clonotype comes from a young woman who had recovered from COVID-19. The sample was PBMCs or T cells enriched from blood (not recorded which). The nucleotide sequence reads TGTGCCAGCAGCTTGTATTCAGGGGTCAATGAAAAACTGTTTTTT. It specifies CASSLYSGVNEKLFF.